The clone carrying this T cell receptor beta chain was found many times. This sample is drawn from a study of identical twins. MiXCR, run by TCRdb on the 5' RACE reads, gives a single entry per CDR3 protein. The sample carries about 220,000 distinct CDR3 sequences, 6% to 8% recorded once. The CDR3 length is 14 residues. The V gene lost 0 bases and the J gene lost 6 bases, with 11 bases spanning the gap. The data also belong to a second study, concerning yellow fever vaccine responses in identical twins.

Sequencing was performed on CD8+ T cells sorted from blood. This sequence joins TRBV12-3 or TRBV12-4 and TRBJ1-1, with D uncertain. The receptor was derived from a woman aged 18-35 years in good health. The CDR3 sequence is CASSLADSVAEAFF. For the CDR3, the DNA is TGTGCCAGCAGTTTAGCCGACTCTGTCGCTGAAGCTTTCTTT.